Listed here are 15 T cell receptor beta chains from one sample, sequenced in a study of shared clonotypes between healthy human individuals. The assay was immunoSEQ multiplex PCR, and TCRdb's table has in-frame clones only and misses some. The table shows nearly 1,000,000 clones, with 76% occurring only once. The specimen sequenced was memory CD4+ T cells sorted from blood. Subset in this sample: CD45RA-negative fraction. Receptors originate from a man in his late teens or twenties in good health.

The rearrangement joins TRBV11-2 to TRBJ2-7; either TRBD1 or TRBD2 may supply D (5 bases each). Trimming stripped 0 bases from V and 6 bases from J, with 15 bases between. Germline CDR1 reads SGHAT; CDR2 reads FQNNGV. The CDR3 consists of 15 residues. The CDR3 coding sequence is TGTGCCAGCAGCTTAGATCTGGTGGGACGAGGCGAGCAGTACTTC. Its translation: CASSLDLVGRGEQYF.

V is TRBV28 and J is TRBJ1-2; D perhaps matches TRBD1 (5 bases). Germline V gene lookup returns CDR1 MDHEN and CDR2 SYDVKM. V was clipped by 2 bases and J by 6 bases, with 19 bases between them. The CDR3 totals 16 residues. The CDR3 loop reads CASSLEDLRGRDGYTF. The CDR3 nucleotides are TGTGCCAGCAGTTTAGAGGATTTAAGGGGCCGAGATGGCTACACCTTC.

The chain uses TRBV7-8 and TRBJ1-3, with D unresolved. The V and J ends lost 2 bases and 0 bases respectively, with 2 bases between them. Germline CDR1 reads SGHVS; CDR2 reads FQNEAQ. This CDR3 has 13 amino acids. This CDR3 reads CASSLSSGNTIYF. In DNA, the CDR3 is TGTGCCAGCAGCTTATCCTCTGGAAACACCATATATTTT.

This chain links TRBV21-1 with TRBJ1-1; TRBD1 is taken as the D call from the table, unchecked against the DNA. TRBV21-1 represents a pseudogene. The length of the CDR3 is 11 residues. The DNA of the CDR3 is TGTGCCAGCGTACCAGACAGGGAAGCTTTCTTT. Protein: CASVPDREAFF.

This chain links TRBV10-1 with TRBJ2-2; a weak D match, TRBD2 (5 bases). V lost 2 bases to trimming and J lost 5 bases, with 9 bases between them. There are 14 residues in the CDR3. Looked up from germline, CDR1 is WNHNN and CDR2 is SYGVQD (reference sequence). CDR3 bases: TGCGCCAGCAGTGAGGCACTAGGAACCGGGGAGCTGTTTTTT. The encoded protein is CASSEALGTGELFF.

The sample holds a few counts of this clone. This chain connects TRBV30 to TRBJ2-7, with 7 bases fitting TRBD2. CDR3 length equals 15 residues. The germline V gene has CDR1 GTSNPN and CDR2 SVGIG (reference sequence). Germline trimming cut 4 bases from V and 2 bases from J; bases unmatched to any gene: 11. CDR3 in DNA: TGTGCCTGGAAAAGGGAAGGCGGGGGTGCCTACGAGCAGTACTTC. Its translation is CAWKREGGGAYEQYF.

The V and J genes are TRBV6-6 and TRBJ1-6; D unclear. Per the germline V gene, CDR1 is MNHNY and CDR2 is SVGAGI (reference sequence). The CDR3 contains 12 residues. Deletions cut 6 bases from V and 10 bases from J, with 10 bases between. In DNA, the CDR3 is TGTGCCAGCAGCAACGGAGACTCACCCCTCCACTTT. The encoded protein is CASSNGDSPLHF.

The rearrangement uses TRBV9 and TRBJ2-1, with D perhaps TRBD2 (6 bases). Trimming took off 3 bases at V and 7 bases at J, with 11 bases between the two ends. The CDR3 has 13 residues. Germline V gene sequence: CDR1 SGDLS, CDR2 YYNGEE. The CDR3: CASSGRATNEQFF. The CDR3 bases are TGTGCCAGCAGCGGGAGGGCCACGAATGAGCAGTTCTTC.

To note about this clone: The sample has other DNA sequences that encode this CDR3 too. This chain joins TRBV10-3 and TRBJ2-3; TRBD1 or TRBD2 may be the D gene (5 bases each). CDR3 length: 14 amino acids. Germline V gene sequence: CDR1 ENHRY, CDR2 SYGVKD. Trimming stripped 2 bases from V and 0 bases from J, with 6 bases between. This CDR3 reads CAISEGGSTDTQYF. DNA for the CDR3: TGTGCCATCAGTGAGGGGGGAAGCACAGATACGCAGTATTTT.

This sequence joins TRBV7-9 and TRBJ1-2, with D unclear. The CDR3 has 15 residues. Trimming shortened V by 5 bases and J by 6 bases, and 19 bases separated the two germline ends. CDR1 is SEHNR, CDR2 FQNEAQ, per germline (reference sequence). CDR3 loop: CASSLDVGEANGYTF. The CDR3 DNA reads TGTGCCAGCAGCCTAGACGTTGGGGAGGCAAATGGCTACACCTTC.

This clone came up a few times. V and J are TRBV29-1 and TRBJ1-2; D remains ambiguous. CDR3 size: 11 residues. The V end lost 0 bases, the J end lost 8 bases, and 7 bases lay between the germline ends. CDR1 is SQVTM, CDR2 ANQGSEA, per germline. CDR3 coding DNA: TGCAGCGTTGAAGAGGGTGTAGGCTACACCTTC. Translation: CSVEEGVGYTF.

Concerning this clone itself: One junction end does not reproduce the germline sequence, and a read error may be involved. This chain links TRBV10-2 with TRBJ2-2; D perhaps matches TRBD2 (5 bases). This CDR3 is built from 14 residues. Germline CDR1 and CDR2: WSHSY and SAAADI. CDR3 residues: CASTGNPNSGELFF. CDR3 sequence (DNA): TGCGCCAGCACCGGGAACCCGAACTCCGGGGAGCTGTTTTTT.

V usage is TRBV27 and J usage is TRBJ1-2, with a possible D match to TRBD1 (5 bases). The V end lost 6 bases, the J end lost 5 bases, and 16 bases lay between the germline ends. CDR1 and CDR2 from the germline V gene are MNHEY and SMNVEV (reference sequence). CDR3 size: 14 residues. The CDR3 sequence is CASSRGLPPYGYTF. The CDR3 region has the DNA TGTGCCAGCAGCCGGGGACTACCTCCTTATGGCTACACCTTC.

The V and J genes are TRBV23-1 and TRBJ1-2; D might be TRBD1 (6 bases). TRBV23-1 is designated an ORF whose function remains uncertain. The CDR3 extends over 18 amino acids. The V end was cut by 0 bases, the J end by 4 bases, with 21 bases between. The DNA for the CDR3 is TGCGCCAGCAGTCAATCGTGGGTCGGGGGCCGCCCGGGCTATGGCTACACCTTC. This codes for CASSQSWVGGRPGYGYTF.

J is TRBJ2-2 and V is TRBV19; D possibly corresponds to TRBD2 (7 bases). V lost 5 bases to trimming and J lost 6 bases, with 19 bases between them. CDR3 length equals 16 residues. Germline V CDR1 and CDR2: LNHDA, SQIVND (reference sequence). The CDR3 DNA reads TGTGCCAGTAGTCCGCGGGGGCCCTCGTGGGCCGGGGAGCTGTTTTTT. This codes for CASSPRGPSWAGELFF.